What follows describes a single T cell receptor beta chain. No antigen is known for it. Generated by immunoSEQ multiplex PCR, the TCRdb table keeps only in-frame clones and is missing some. The profile shows 25,000 to 30,000 clones, roughly 80% of them singletons. Autoimmune disease history or systemic immunosuppression disqualified patients. Germline V gene sequence: CDR1 SGDLS, CDR2 YYNGEE. The V and J ends lost 4 bases and 5 bases respectively, with 22 bases between them. The CDR3 contains 16 residues. This specimen belongs to a study of OX40 agonist ivuxolimab in advanced cancers. General observations from the study: Averaged across samples, CD8+ T cells carried more expanded clones than CD4+ did.

This chain uses TRBV9 with TRBJ2-7, with D possibly called TRBD1 or TRBD2 (5 bases each). The sequence derives from an adult with an advanced solid tumor such as melanoma, head and neck, liver or kidney cancer. The sample consisted of CD4+ or CD8+ T cells sorted from blood, taken in a trial of the OX40 agonist ivuxolimab. In nucleotides, the CDR3 is TGTGCCAGCAGCTACACCTCAGCAGGGATGGGGGACGAGCAGTACTTC. It translates to CASSYTSAGMGDEQYF.